This is a list of T cell receptor beta chains from one sample in a study of T cells after yellow fever vaccination. MiXCR, run by TCRdb on the 5' RACE reads, gives a single entry per CDR3 protein. The sample includes 300,000 to 350,000 distinct CDR3 sequences, about 4.5% of them seen just once. The sample consisted of PBMCs, taken 15 days after the yellow fever booster vaccination. All receptors derive from a man younger than 30 who received the YFV17D yellow fever vaccine. Each CDR3 is given without its conserved first and last residue. For some rows the clone size is stated as once, few or many, or as a class when expanded; others skip it.

V gene	J gene	CDR3 length	clone size	CDR3 protein
TRBV7-2	TRBJ1-3	14	few	ASSLILRGTGNTIY
TRBV27	TRBJ1-1	12	many	ASSFGVVNTEAF
TRBV5-4	TRBJ2-1	10	-	ASSALLGEQF
TRBV27	TRBJ2-7	11	many	ASGLGLPYEQY
TRBV6-2/TRBV6-3	TRBJ1-5	11	few	ASSNRGGQPQH
TRBV29-1	TRBJ2-7	9	many	SGGNTYEQY
TRBV5-1	TRBJ1-1	12	few	ASSRTGGSTEAF
TRBV2	TRBJ1-6	11	-	AIRQGYNSPLH
TRBV27	TRBJ1-2	13	-	ASSAPGTPNYGHT
TRBV6-2/TRBV6-3	TRBJ2-1	11	-	ASRLAYRNEQF
TRBV4-2	TRBJ2-7	13	few	ASSLGDRGTYEQY
TRBV6-5	TRBJ2-7	12	-	ASSYRDGGYEQY
TRBV11-2	TRBJ2-5	10	many	ASSQEGGTQY
TRBV18	TRBJ1-1	13	few	ASSPQSTGNTEAF
TRBV7-2	TRBJ1-2	11	-	ASSFNPGGGYT
TRBV25-1	TRBJ1-6	13	many	ASTPRGLDNSPLH
TRBV2	TRBJ2-5	12	-	ASSEYRTQETQY
TRBV7-9	TRBJ1-2	13	few	ASGGQGRANYGYT
TRBV27	TRBJ1-5	12	few	ASSTAGAHQPQH
TRBV5-1	TRBJ2-1	13	many	ASSSGTGNHNEQF
TRBV2	TRBJ2-2	12	few	ASRQDRNTGELF
TRBV5-1	TRBJ2-5	16	few	ASSLRQGESSRKETQY
TRBV2	TRBJ2-5	15	-	ASSDPPGTGDGETQY
TRBV7-3	TRBJ2-3	14	few	ASSRSSGEGTDTQY
TRBV11-2	TRBJ1-4	9	few	ASSSGEKLF
TRBV15	TRBJ1-2	13	-	ATSRDLDSNYGYT
TRBV5-1	TRBJ1-1	12	-	ASSFVLSGSEAF
TRBV4-3	TRBJ1-1	11	-	ASSQDFGDGPF
TRBV7-9	TRBJ2-5	13	many	ASAWGSFQQETQY
TRBV5-1	TRBJ1-1	14	-	ASSFNRAGASTEAF
TRBV7-8	TRBJ2-4	17	many	ASSSRTSGGPGAKNIQY
TRBV5-1	TRBJ2-5	10	many	ASSADQETQY
TRBV3-1	TRBJ1-2	10	-	ASSAQGNGYT
TRBV2	TRBJ1-4	13	few	ASSEMRVKSEKLF
TRBV5-4	TRBJ2-4	13	-	ASSPLEGAKNIQY
TRBV12-3/TRBV12-4	TRBJ1-5	13	many	ASSLTLNSNQPQH
TRBV7-2	TRBJ2-5	15	-	ASSILGGPAPQETQY
TRBV20-1	TRBJ2-3	12	-	SARIIGFADTQY
TRBV6-1	TRBJ1-2	13	-	ASLDRGKQGYGYT
TRBV20-1	TRBJ2-2	13	-	SARQLGMGRGELF
TRBV4-3	TRBJ2-7	11	few	ASSRVQGYEQY